These T cell receptor beta chains were read from a single sample in a study of response to subunit inactivated influenza vaccine. TCRdb itself ran the RT-PCR reads through MiXCR, one entry per CDR3 protein. The sample lists 650,000 or so distinct CDR3 sequences, 14% occurring once. The input for sequencing was PBMCs from blood, taken 14 days before vaccination. Receptors originate from a man over 45 who received an inactivated influenza vaccine. Each CDR3 is given with its conserved first and last residue. A D gene is named only where the DNA matches it firmly. Part of the rows lack a size; the others show once, few, many or a class for expanded clones.

TRBD2	TRBV20-1	TRBJ2-1	-	17	CSARPRRTAGGPNEQFF	TGCAGTGCTAGACCTCGGAGGACAGCGGGAGGTCCCAATGAGCAGTTCTTC
-	TRBV21-1	TRBJ2-1	-	17	CASSKRYTRGSYNEQFF	TGTGCCAGCAGCAAACGTTATACCAGGGGGTCTTACAATGAGCAGTTCTTC
TRBD2	TRBV20-1	TRBJ2-5	-	14	CSAEGLAGQETQYF	TGCAGTGCGGAGGGACTAGCGGGCCAAGAGACCCAGTACTTC
-	TRBV2	TRBJ2-5	few	15	CASSEVELRRETQYF	TGTGCCAGCAGTGAAGTCGAGTTACGACGGGAGACCCAGTACTTC
-	TRBV20-1	TRBJ2-2	-	11	CSASTPGELFF	TGCAGTGCCAGTACGCCCGGGGAGCTGTTTTTT
TRBD2	TRBV19	TRBJ2-1	few	15	CASSISGRAVGEQFF	TGTGCCAGTAGTATAAGTGGGAGGGCGGTTGGGGAGCAGTTCTTC
-	TRBV29-1	TRBJ2-1	many	14	CSGSGTTDYNEQFF	TGCAGCGGATCCGGGACGACCGATTACAATGAGCAGTTCTTC
-	TRBV5-1	TRBJ2-7	many	12	CASSLEQYEQYF	TGCGCCAGCAGCTTGGAACAGTACGAGCAGTACTTC
TRBD2	TRBV7-2	TRBJ2-5	-	14	CASSLGGGGKTQYF	TGTGCCAGCAGCTTAGGCGGGGGGGGGAAGACCCAGTACTTC
-	TRBV7-3	TRBJ2-1	few	15	CASSPDASVGNEQFF	TGTGCCAGCAGCCCGGACGCCTCGGTGGGCAATGAGCAGTTCTTC
-	TRBV3-1	TRBJ2-7	-	13	CASSHGTVYEQYF	TGTGCCAGCAGCCATGGGACGGTCTACGAGCAGTACTTC
TRBD1	TRBV5-5	TRBJ1-1	many	14	CASSLATGGTEAFF	TGTGCCAGCAGCTTGGCTACAGGGGGTACTGAAGCTTTCTTT
-	TRBV18	TRBJ1-6	-	13	CASSPHTNSPLHF	TGTGCCAGCTCACCACACACGAATTCACCCCTCCACTTT
-	TRBV7-9	TRBJ2-5	few	14	CASSSAPEQETQYF	TGTGCCAGCAGTTCGGCCCCAGAGCAAGAGACCCAGTACTTC
TRBD1	TRBV24-1	TRBJ1-2	many	14	CATSPGTGVYGYTF	TGTGCCACCAGTCCTGGGACAGGGGTATATGGCTACACCTTC
-	TRBV28	TRBJ2-7	few	13	CASSFRTDYEQYF	TGTGCCAGCAGTTTTAGGACTGACTACGAGCAGTACTTC
-	TRBV6-1	TRBJ2-4	few	15	CASSEMNLAKNIQYF	TGTGCCAGCAGTGAAATGAATCTAGCCAAAAACATTCAGTACTTC
TRBD2	TRBV24-1	TRBJ2-1	-	15	CATEYAGVSYNEQFF	TGTGCCACCGAGTATGCGGGAGTATCCTACAATGAGCAGTTCTTC
-	TRBV4-1	TRBJ2-5	-	14	CASSQAPSGETQYF	TGCGCCAGCAGCCAAGCCCCGTCGGGGGAGACCCAGTACTTC
-	TRBV20-1	TRBJ2-2	-	16	CSARVSGGDNTGELFF	TGCAGTGCTAGAGTTTCGGGGGGCGACAACACCGGGGAGCTGTTTTTT
TRBD1	TRBV12-3/TRBV12-4	TRBJ1-1	-	12	CASSSQGQQAFF	TGTGCCAGCAGCTCACAGGGGCAGCAAGCTTTCTTT